These 5 T cell receptor beta chains were sequenced from one sample in a study of early T cells in non-severe SARS-CoV-2 infection. One entry per CDR3 protein, called by TCRdb with MiXCR from the 5' RACE reads. Of more than 85,000 distinct CDR3 sequences detected, approximately 17% appear once; the ten largest clones hold 1.3%. Sequencing was carried out using whole blood. All receptors derive from an adult who was a healthcare worker with PCR-confirmed SARS-CoV-2 infection or an uninfected control (not recorded which).

This clonotype was counted only a few times. This rearrangement joins TRBV7-2 to TRBJ1-3; D remains ambiguous. The CDR3 spans 14 residues. Germline CDR1 reads SGHTA; CDR2 reads FQGNSA. With 6 bases removed from V and 4 bases from J, the gap between germline ends came to 13 bases. The CDR3 region is CASRRASAGNTIYF. As DNA, the CDR3 is TGTGCCAGCAGAAGAGCGTCAGCCGGAAACACCATATATTTT.

This clonotype appeared a few times. The chain has TRBV6-2 or TRBV6-3 and TRBJ2-2, with TRBD1 matching over 11 bases. After removal of 6 bases from V and 3 bases from J, the junction contained 3 bases not matched to a gene. Germline V gives CDR1 MNHEY, CDR2 SVGEGT. The CDR3 runs 15 residues. The CDR3 nucleotides read TGTGCCAGCAGAAAGGGACAGGGGGACACCGGGGAGCTGTTTTTT. Its protein is CASRKGQGDTGELFF.

This clonotype turned up a few times. The final CDR3 position lacks the conserved phenylalanine or tryptophan, pointing to a likely read error. Because the CDR3's place on the DNA is in doubt, the DNA is left out and the CDR3 is given as listed by TCRdb. The chain uses TRBV20-1 and TRBJ1-4; the DNA was not compared with TRBD1, the D call given in the table. Per germline, CDR1 DFQATT and CDR2 SNEGSKA (reference sequence). From its first to its last residue, the CDR3 has 13 amino acids. The CDR3 loop is CSTFSGTGQTPLV.

Here the CDR3 reads CASSSSESYNSPLHF. CDR3 DNA: TGTGCCAGCAGCTCGTCCGAGTCCTATAATTCACCCCTCCACTTT. V usage is TRBV7-2 and J usage is TRBJ1-6, with D uncertain. This CDR3 is 15 amino acids long. Between the trimmed V and J ends, which lost 4 bases and 1 base, there was a span of 8 bases. Germline V gene sequence: CDR1 SGHTA, CDR2 FQGNSA.

This clonotype appeared a few times. The rearrangement uses TRBV9 and TRBJ2-3; the D call may be TRBD1 or TRBD2 (5 bases each). CDR1 is SGDLS, CDR2 YYNGEE, per germline. The CDR3 is 11 amino acids. The V end lost 3 bases, the J end lost 6 bases, and 5 bases lay between the germline ends. In nucleotides, the CDR3 is TGTGCCAGCAGCGGGGGGGATACGCAGTATTTT. Translation: CASSGGDTQYF.